Listed here are 9 T cell receptor delta chains from one sample, sequenced in a study of Vδ1+ human thymocytes. Study results and caveats: In the thymus, TRG and TRD repertoires looked highly polyclonal with Gaussian CDR3 lengths.

Sequences come from RNA converted to cDNA by reverse transcription. Multiplex PCR used pooled V-gene forward primers and a constant-region reverse primer to amplify CDR3s. TCRdb ran CATT on the multiplex PCR reads. This table has some 27,000 delta-chain clones, approximately 7% appearing once. The antigens of these receptors remain unknown. Sequences were obtained from Vdelta1+ gamma-delta thymocytes from the thymus. This sample's subset: FACS-sorted CD3+ TCRalphabeta- TCRVdelta1+ TCRVdelta2- thymocytes. The source is a girl under three years old who had congenital heart surgery.

Only a few counts were recorded for this clone. The rearrangement joins TRDV1 to TRDJ1; maybe TRDD3 (6 bases). Germline CDR1 is TSWWSYY and CDR2 is QGS. This CDR3 is 20 amino acids long. With 1 base removed from V and 0 bases from J, the gap between germline ends came to 24 bases. CDR3 region: CALGEPSGLTEWGYTDKLIF. CDR3 sequence (DNA): TGTGCTCTTGGGGAACCTTCCGGCCTGACTGAATGGGGGTACACCGATAAACTCATCTTT.

This clone was observed a few times. This chain uses TRDV1 with TRDJ1, with 7 bases identical to TRDD3. The CDR3 length is 19 residues. Germline CDR1 TSWWSYY, CDR2 QGS. Trimming at V came to 1 base and at J to 0 bases, leaving 14 bases not matched to a gene. The CDR3, as DNA: TGTGCTCTTGGGGAACCCCCCCTCCAAGGATACGCTGACACCGATAAACTCATCTTT. It encodes CALGEPPLQGYADTDKLIF.

V gene TRDV1 combines with J gene TRDJ1; weak D call: TRDD2 (5 bases). This CDR3 is built from 18 residues. CDR1 TSWWSYY and CDR2 QGS come from the germline V gene. The V and J ends lost 5 bases and 0 bases respectively, with 22 bases between them. The CDR3 DNA is TGTGCTCTTGGGCCCTACCCTTGTTACTTCGGATACACCGATAAACTCATCTTT. Translated, it gives CALGPYPCYFGYTDKLIF.

This clone was counted a few times. The chain uses TRDV1 and TRDJ1; tentatively, D is TRDD3 (9 bases). V was trimmed by 4 bases and J by 0 bases, leaving 24 bases between them. CDR1 is TSWWSYY, CDR2 QGS, per germline. CDR3 length: 19 amino acids. The DNA of the CDR3 is TGTGCTCTTGGGGTTTACTTCCTACGTCTGGGGGATCACACCGATAAACTCATCTTT. This gives the protein CALGVYFLRLGDHTDKLIF.

V is TRDV1 and J is TRDJ1; 13 bases match TRDD3. This CDR3 has 20 residues. In germline, CDR1 is TSWWSYY, CDR2 QGS. J gave up 0 bases and V 6 bases, and 16 bases lay outside the gene matches. The DNA for the CDR3 is TGTGCTCTTGGTCGACGGATTACTGGGGGATACGCGGGGTACACCGATAAACTCATCTTT. Its translation is CALGRRITGGYAGYTDKLIF.

This clone was detected only a few times. The chain carries TRDV1 and TRDJ1, with 9 bases aligning to TRDD2. The CDR3 is 18 residues long. The V gene's germline CDR1 is TSWWSYY and CDR2 QGS. V dropped 2 bases and J dropped 7; count of bases not matched to a gene: 17. The CDR3 DNA follows: TGTGCTCTTGGGGAATACGCCTTCCTACGTCGTATTTGGCCTAAACTCATCTTT. It is translated as CALGEYAFLRRIWPKLIF.

This rearrangement joins TRDV1 to TRDJ1; 8 bases are shared with TRDD3. This CDR3 spans 18 amino acids. After removal of 2 bases from V and 1 base from J, the junction contained 12 bases not matched to a gene. CDR1 and CDR2 from the germline V gene are TSWWSYY and QGS. Here the CDR3 DNA reads TGTGCTCTTGGGGAAGGGCAATTGGGGGATGTTGGCACCGATAAACTCATCTTT. It yields the protein CALGEGQLGDVGTDKLIF.

This clone has more than one count but fewer than ten. This specimen includes other DNA sequences encoding the same CDR3. The chain joins TRDV1 to TRDJ1, with no clear D. Between the trimmed V and J ends, which lost 4 bases and 0 bases, there was a span of 12 bases. The CDR3 sequence is 15 residues long. Germline loops: CDR1 TSWWSYY, CDR2 QGS. The CDR3 loop is CALGAHLAYTDKLIF. The CDR3, as DNA: TGTGCTCTTGGGGCGCACCTCGCGTACACCGATAAACTCATCTTT.

This rearrangement joins TRDV1 to TRDJ1; D call uncertain. Here the J gene came from matching the DNA to germline, since TCRdb omits it. V lost 2 bases, J lost 4 bases, and 29 bases lay in between. Germline CDR1 TSWWSYY, CDR2 QGS. The CDR3 is made up of 20 amino acids. The DNA of the CDR3 is TGTGCTCTTGGGGAAGGTTCTGGCGGGCGATATCTTGCACCTATCGATAAACTCATCTTT. Translating gives CALGEGSGGRYLAPIDKLIF.